A single sample gave rise to the 20 T cell receptor beta chains below, sequenced in a study of blood T cell repertoires in COVID-19. Only in-frame clones appear in the TCRdb table, and some are missing; sequencing was by immunoSEQ multiplex PCR. The sample lists about 160,000 clones, approximately 77% occurring once. Sequenced: peripheral blood. All receptors derive from a woman over 75 with active or convalescent COVID-19.

Notes on this clone: Other DNA sequences in the same sample also yield this CDR3. CDR3 protein: CASSLAGTGDYEQYF. The CDR3 DNA follows: TGTGCCAGCAGTCTCGCCGGGACAGGGGACTACGAGCAGTACTTC. V usage is TRBV6-5 and J usage is TRBJ2-7, with 10 bases aligning to TRBD1. The CDR3 covers 15 residues. V was pared by 5 bases and J by 3 bases, with 7 bases of the junction left unmatched. CDR1 and CDR2 from the germline V gene are MNHEY and SVGAGI.

This sequence joins TRBV28 and TRBJ1-2; TRBD1 might be the D (6 bases). The CDR3 spans 17 residues. Trimming removed 1 base at V and 0 bases at J, with 15 bases between. Germline V gene sequence: CDR1 MDHEN, CDR2 SYDVKM. For the CDR3, the DNA is TGTGCCAGCAGTTTATTAGGGGGGGCCGGATCTAACTATGGCTACACCTTC. This codes for CASSLLGGAGSNYGYTF.

Only a few counts were recorded for this clone. The chain is built from TRBV9 and TRBJ1-2, with D possibly TRBD1 on 6 matching bases. Trimming removed 4 bases from V and 8 bases from J, with 15 bases in between. The CDR3 totals 13 residues. CDR1 and CDR2 (germline): SGDLS, YYNGEE. The CDR3 DNA follows: TGTGCCAGCAGCCCCCGGGGGGCGCGAGGCTACACCTTC. Translating it yields CASSPRGARGYTF.

This rearrangement joins TRBV10-3 to TRBJ1-2; 9 positions agree with TRBD1. The CDR3 totals 16 residues. Germline CDR1 and CDR2: ENHRY and SYGVKD. The V gene end was trimmed by 2 bases and the J gene end by 6 bases; junction bases not matched to a gene: 10. CDR3 sequence (DNA): TGTGCCATCAGTGAGACCCTCGCTACAGGGGGCAATGGCTACACCTTC. As protein: CAISETLATGGNGYTF.

In DNA, the CDR3 is TGTGCCAGCAGCCGAGGGACAGGGGGCGTTGCAGATACGCAGTATTTT. The encoded protein is CASSRGTGGVADTQYF. The chain joins TRBV7-3 to TRBJ2-3, with TRBD1 matching over 12 bases. The germline V gene has CDR1 SGHTA and CDR2 FQGTGA. This CDR3 spans 16 amino acids. After removal of 5 bases from V and 4 bases from J, the junction contained 7 bases not matched to a gene.

The CDR3, as DNA: TGTGCCAGCAGCCCCTTCACTGAAGCTTTCTTT. As protein: CASSPFTEAFF. This chain joins TRBV7-2 and TRBJ1-1; D is undetermined. The CDR3 runs to 11 residues. V was clipped by 5 bases and J by 4 bases, with 5 bases between them. Germline CDR1 is SGHTA and CDR2 is FQGNSA.

The chain couples TRBV27 to TRBJ1-2, with 10 bases lining up with TRBD1. CDR3 length: 14 amino acids. The germline V gene has CDR1 MNHEY and CDR2 SMNVEV (reference sequence). J lost 6 bases, V lost 4 bases, and 5 bases had no gene match. DNA of the CDR3: TGTGCCAGCAGTTCCCCGACAGGGGGCAATGGCTACACCTTC. Translation gives CASSSPTGGNGYTF.

The chain uses TRBV7-2 and TRBJ1-2; the match to TRBD1 covers 8 bases. Looked up from germline, CDR1 is SGHTA and CDR2 is FQGNSA. Trimming took 9 bases from V and 0 from J; bases not matched to a gene: 3. This CDR3 is 13 amino acids long. The CDR3: CARGQVPNYGYTF. As DNA, the CDR3 is TGTGCCAGGGGACAGGTGCCTAACTATGGCTACACCTTC.

The DNA of the CDR3 is TGTGCCAGCAGCCAACCGGCTCGAGGAGGAGATTCACCCCTCCACTTT. This translates into CASSQPARGGDSPLHF. The genes are TRBV3-1 (or the pseudogene TRBV3-2) and TRBJ1-6; no reliable D call. Trimming cost V 2 bases and J 8 bases, with 16 bases left between them. The germline V gene has CDR1 LGHDT and CDR2 YNNKEL (reference sequence). This CDR3 is 16 amino acids long.

The V call is TRBV6-4, the J call TRBJ2-1; a weak D match, TRBD2 (6 bases). V was shortened by 6 bases and J by 9 bases, with 15 bases between the two germline ends. The CDR3 sequence is 13 residues long. The germline V gene has CDR1 MRHNA and CDR2 SNTAGT. CDR3 amino acids: CASSAGLSREQFF. The CDR3 nucleotides read TGTGCCAGCAGCGCCGGACTATCGCGTGAGCAGTTCTTC.

This chain links TRBV19 with TRBJ1-5; 8 bases fit TRBD1. The CDR3 is 15 residues long. In germline, CDR1 is LNHDA, CDR2 SQIVND (reference sequence). The junction had 12 bases not matched to a gene; V was cut back by 8 bases and J by 6 bases. This chain's CDR3 is CASGQGRGRGQPQHF. The CDR3 DNA follows: TGTGCCAGTGGACAAGGCAGGGGGCGAGGTCAGCCCCAGCATTTT.

The chain has TRBV11-2 and TRBJ1-6; 7 positions agree with TRBD1. After removal of 4 bases from V and 1 base from J, the junction contained 1 base not matched to a gene. Germline V gene lookup returns CDR1 SGHAT and CDR2 FQNNGV. This CDR3 region has 15 residues. CDR3 in amino acids: CASSSTGSYNSPLHF. The CDR3 nucleotides are TGTGCCAGCAGCTCGACAGGGTCCTATAATTCACCCCTCCACTTT.

J is TRBJ2-1 and V is TRBV2; 8 nucleotides agree with TRBD2. Germline-derived CDR1 and CDR2 are SNHLY and FYNNEI. The V segment lost 5 bases and the J segment 1 base; nucleotides outside the gene matches: 7. CDR3 length equals 16 residues. CDR3 region: CASSRTGGGSYNEQFF. Written as DNA, the CDR3 is TGTGCCAGCAGTCGAACCGGGGGGGGGTCCTACAATGAGCAGTTCTTC.

This clone was detected once. The rearrangement uses TRBV20-1 and TRBJ1-1, with D unresolved. The V end lost 3 bases, the J end lost 4 bases, and 15 bases lay between the germline ends. Per germline, CDR1 DFQATT and CDR2 SNEGSKA (reference sequence). This CDR3 has 14 residues. The CDR3 spells CSASLSASGTEAFF. The CDR3 DNA sequence: TGCAGTGCTAGTCTCAGCGCATCGGGCACTGAAGCTTTCTTT.

The V and J genes are TRBV3-1 (or the pseudogene TRBV3-2) and TRBJ1-3; a possible D gene is TRBD1 (6 bases). Germline CDR1 is LGHDT and CDR2 is YNNKEL (reference sequence). Trimming stripped 4 bases from V and 1 base from J, with 11 bases between. The CDR3 contains 15 residues. Written as DNA, the CDR3 is TGTGCCAGCAGCCTCCCGGGGACATCTGGAAACACCATATATTTT. As protein: CASSLPGTSGNTIYF.

V and J are TRBV7-3 and TRBJ1-2, with 7 positions matching TRBD1. The CDR3 is made up of 15 amino acids. The germline V gene encodes CDR1 SGHTA and CDR2 FQGTGA. V shed 2 bases and J 8 bases; nucleotides not matched to a gene: 11. For the CDR3, the DNA is TGTGCCAGCAGCTTATCGGGGGGGACAGAGGTCGGCTACACCTTC. Translated: CASSLSGGTEVGYTF.

The J gene is TRBJ2-3, the V gene TRBV9; D is perhaps TRBD1 (5 bases). The V and J ends lost 3 bases and 5 bases respectively, with 19 bases between them. CDR3 length: 16 residues. Germline CDR1 reads SGDLS; CDR2 reads YYNGEE. Here the CDR3 DNA reads TGTGCCAGCAGCGCCCACAGTGGGCAGGGTTTAGATACGCAGTATTTT. Translated: CASSAHSGQGLDTQYF.

This chain links TRBV6-5 with TRBJ1-1; 10 bases map to TRBD1. After removal of 6 bases from V and 4 bases from J, the junction contained 8 bases not matched to a gene. CDR3 length: 15 amino acids. Germline V gives CDR1 MNHEY, CDR2 SVGAGI. Written as DNA, the CDR3 is TGTGCCAGCAGCCATTGGACAGGGGGAGGCACTGAAGCTTTCTTT. Its protein product is CASSHWTGGGTEAFF.

The chain combines TRBV27 with TRBJ2-1; TRBD2 matches 7 bases. This CDR3 region has 14 residues. Germline loops: CDR1 MNHEY, CDR2 SMNVEV (reference sequence). With 5 bases clipped from V and 4 bases from J, the junction kept 5 bases outside the gene matches. In DNA, the CDR3 is TGTGCCAGCAGTACGCTAGCGGAGTACAATGAGCAGTTCTTC. Translation: CASSTLAEYNEQFF.

This clone has a handful of counts. J is TRBJ2-5 and V is TRBV7-3, with 16 bases matching TRBD2. After removal of 5 bases from V and 9 bases from J, the junction contained 3 bases not matched to a gene. The CDR3 has 14 residues. Germline V gives CDR1 SGHTA, CDR2 FQGTGA. CDR3 in amino acids: CASSPGLAGGAQYF. The CDR3 region has the DNA TGTGCCAGCAGCCCGGGACTAGCGGGAGGGGCCCAGTACTTC.